The 10 T cell receptor beta chains below come from one sample, sequenced in a study of Ad26.COV2.S vaccination and SARS-CoV-2 variants. Produced via immunoSEQ multiplex PCR; TCRdb's table is partial and in-frame only. The sample includes more than 300,000 clones, about 86% of them seen just once. The treatment: 19 received Ad26.COV2.S at low or high dose, single or two shots; 5 received placebo; per-sample allocation not given. After the first vaccine or placebo injection, samples were drawn on day 63. Material: peripheral blood, obtained in a trial of Ad26.COV2.S vaccine versus placebo. These receptors were obtained from a person aged 18 to 59 who received the Ad26.COV2.S COVID-19 vaccine or a placebo.

The chain couples TRBV30 to TRBJ2-3; D is possibly TRBD2 (5 bases). V lost 3 bases and J 0 bases, leaving 10 bases between the germline ends. This CDR3 comprises 14 residues. From germline, CDR1 is GTSNPN and CDR2 SVGIG (reference sequence). DNA for the CDR3: TGTGCCTGGAGCTTTGGCGGGAGCACAGATACGCAGTATTTT. Its translation: CAWSFGGSTDTQYF.

This clone was seen once. The V and J genes are TRBV30 and TRBJ1-1; TRBD1 is a possible D gene (5 bases). The germline V and J ends were trimmed by 1 base and 5 bases, with 11 bases remaining between them. The CDR3 is 13 amino acids. CDR1 and CDR2 (germline): GTSNPN, SVGIG (reference sequence). This CDR3 is CAWSAHRGTEAFF. CDR3 coding DNA: TGTGCCTGGAGTGCACATAGGGGTACTGAAGCTTTCTTT.

The genes are TRBV5-1 and TRBJ1-1, with 7 bases identical to TRBD1. This CDR3 spans 14 amino acids. Germline CDR1 reads SGHRS; CDR2 reads YFSETQ. The trim removed 3 bases at V and 5 bases at J, leaving 7 bases unmatched. CDR3 nucleotides: TGCGCCAGCAGCTCTACAGGGGTGGGTACTGAAGCTTTCTTT. Translating gives CASSSTGVGTEAFF.

This clone was observed once. This chain's CDR3 is CASSPTDGARTEAFF. DNA of the CDR3: TGTGCCAGCTCACCAACGGACGGGGCTCGCACTGAAGCTTTCTTT. V and J are TRBV18 and TRBJ1-1; D is possibly TRBD1 (5 bases). Trimming shortened V by 2 bases and J by 4 bases, and 14 bases separated the two germline ends. From germline, CDR1 is KGHSH and CDR2 LQKENI. The CDR3 is 15 amino acids.

V is TRBV9 and J is TRBJ2-7; D could derive from TRBD1 or TRBD2 (6 bases each). The V gene's germline CDR1 is SGDLS and CDR2 YYNGEE. The CDR3 length is 14 residues. V was shortened by 4 bases and J by 2 bases, with 13 bases between the two germline ends. In DNA, the CDR3 is TGTGCCAGCAGCAGGGGGGACGGCCCCTACGAGCAGTACTTC. The encoded protein is CASSRGDGPYEQYF.

This chain links TRBV2 with TRBJ2-5; no firm D call. The CDR3 runs 11 residues. Trimming removed 4 bases at V and 5 bases at J, with 5 bases between. Germline values: CDR1 SNHLY, CDR2 FYNNEI. The CDR3 spells CASSVIETQYF. DNA for the CDR3: TGTGCCAGCAGTGTTATCGAGACCCAGTACTTC.

This chain links TRBV19 with TRBJ1-5; D unclear. Between the trimmed V and J ends, which lost 9 bases and 10 bases, there was a span of 10 bases. This CDR3 spans 10 amino acids. The germline V gene has CDR1 LNHDA and CDR2 SQIVND (reference sequence). CDR3 residues: CASNSYPQHF. The CDR3 region has the DNA TGTGCCAGCAATTCTTATCCCCAGCATTTT.

The V gene is TRBV7-2, the J gene TRBJ2-7; 8 bases are a match to TRBD1. With 5 bases clipped from V and 4 bases from J, the junction kept 13 bases outside the gene matches. The germline CDR1 and CDR2 sequences are SGHTA and FQGNSA. The CDR3 extends over 16 amino acids. Here the CDR3 reads CASSRPGLQGAYEQYF. CDR3 DNA: TGTGCCAGCAGCCGTCCGGGGCTGCAGGGGGCATACGAGCAGTACTTC.

This sequence joins TRBV3-1 (or the pseudogene TRBV3-2) and TRBJ2-2; 15 bases map to TRBD2. V lost 5 bases, J lost 5 bases, and 6 bases stayed unmatched. CDR1 is LGHDT, CDR2 YNNKEL, per germline (reference sequence). The CDR3 is made up of 17 amino acids. DNA of the CDR3: TGTGCCAGCAGCTACCAGGGACTAGCGGGAGGAACCGGGGAGCTGTTTTTT. Its protein product is CASSYQGLAGGTGELFF.

This clone was detected only a few times. J is TRBJ1-2 and V is TRBV7-2; D not certain. V was shortened by 2 bases and J by 3 bases, with 13 bases between the two germline ends. The CDR3 extends over 15 amino acids. Per germline, CDR1 SGHTA and CDR2 FQGNSA. The CDR3 DNA reads TGTGCCAGCAGCTTATTACCGGGAATGGACTATGGCTACACCTTC. Its translation is CASSLLPGMDYGYTF.